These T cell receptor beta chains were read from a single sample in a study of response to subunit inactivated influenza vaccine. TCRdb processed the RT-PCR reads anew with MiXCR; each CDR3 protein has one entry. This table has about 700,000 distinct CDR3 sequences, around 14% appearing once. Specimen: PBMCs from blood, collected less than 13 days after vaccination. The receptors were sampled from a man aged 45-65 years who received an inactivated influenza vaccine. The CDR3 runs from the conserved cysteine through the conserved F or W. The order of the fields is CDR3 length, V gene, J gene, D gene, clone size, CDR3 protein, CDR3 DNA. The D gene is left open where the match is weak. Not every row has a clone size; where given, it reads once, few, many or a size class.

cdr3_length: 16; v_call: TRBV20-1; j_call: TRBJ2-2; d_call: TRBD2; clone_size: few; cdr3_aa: CSAGRGLAGGTGELFF; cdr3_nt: TGCAGTGCGGGTCGCGGGCTAGCGGGAGGGACCGGGGAGCTGTTTTTT
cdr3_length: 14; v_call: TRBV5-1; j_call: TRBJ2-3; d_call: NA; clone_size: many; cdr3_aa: CASSSGGDRDTQYF; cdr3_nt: TGCGCCAGCAGCTCCGGCGGAGATAGGGATACGCAGTATTTT
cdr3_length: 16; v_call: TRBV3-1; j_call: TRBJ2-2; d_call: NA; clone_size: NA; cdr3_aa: CASSQYSQTNTGELFF; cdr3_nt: TGTGCCAGCAGCCAGTACAGCCAGACGAACACCGGGGAGCTGTTTTTT
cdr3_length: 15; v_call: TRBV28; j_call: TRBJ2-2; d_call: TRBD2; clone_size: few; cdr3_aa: CASSSPSGRTGELFF; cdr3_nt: TGTGCCAGCAGTTCCCCTAGCGGGAGGACCGGGGAGCTGTTTTTT
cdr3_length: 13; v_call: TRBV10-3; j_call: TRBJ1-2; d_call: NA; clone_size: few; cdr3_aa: CAISVGEGYGYTF; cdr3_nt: TGTGCCATCAGTGTAGGGGAGGGCTATGGCTACACCTTC
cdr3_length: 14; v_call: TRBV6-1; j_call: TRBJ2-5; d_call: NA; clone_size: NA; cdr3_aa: CASRRTADTETQYF; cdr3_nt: TGTGCCAGCAGGCGGACGGCCGATACAGAGACCCAGTACTTC
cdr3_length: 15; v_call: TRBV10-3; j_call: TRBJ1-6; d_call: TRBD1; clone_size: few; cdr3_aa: CASGLSGQGNSPLHF; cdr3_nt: TGTGCCAGCGGACTATCGGGACAGGGAAATTCACCCCTCCACTTT
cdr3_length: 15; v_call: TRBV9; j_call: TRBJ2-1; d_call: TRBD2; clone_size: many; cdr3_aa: CASSVASGAYNEQFF; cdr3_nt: TGTGCCAGCAGCGTAGCTAGCGGAGCGTACAATGAGCAGTTCTTC
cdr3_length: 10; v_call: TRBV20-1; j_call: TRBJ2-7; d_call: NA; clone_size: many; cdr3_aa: CSAGTYEQYF; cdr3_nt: TGCAGTGCTGGGACCTACGAGCAGTACTTC
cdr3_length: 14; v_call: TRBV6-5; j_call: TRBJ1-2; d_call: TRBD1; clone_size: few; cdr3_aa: CASSYGTGTYGYTF; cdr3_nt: TGTGCCAGCAGTTATGGGACAGGAACCTATGGCTACACCTTC
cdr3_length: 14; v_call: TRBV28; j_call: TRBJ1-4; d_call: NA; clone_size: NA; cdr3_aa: CASSLGQYREKLFF; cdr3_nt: TGTGCCAGCAGTTTAGGACAGTATCGGGAAAAACTGTTTTTT
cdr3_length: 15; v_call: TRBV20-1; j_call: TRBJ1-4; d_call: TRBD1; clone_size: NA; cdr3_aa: CSATRQGVANEKLFF; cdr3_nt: TGCAGTGCCACCAGACAGGGGGTTGCTAATGAAAAACTGTTTTTT
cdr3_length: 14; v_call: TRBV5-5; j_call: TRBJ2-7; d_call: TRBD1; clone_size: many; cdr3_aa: CASSTSGQGNEQYF; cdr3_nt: TGTGCCAGCAGCACCAGTGGACAGGGAAACGAGCAGTACTTC
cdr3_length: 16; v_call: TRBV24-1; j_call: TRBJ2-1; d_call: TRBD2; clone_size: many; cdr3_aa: CATSDLGGRGYNEQFF; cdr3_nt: TGTGCCACCAGTGATTTGGGCGGGAGGGGGTACAATGAGCAGTTCTTC
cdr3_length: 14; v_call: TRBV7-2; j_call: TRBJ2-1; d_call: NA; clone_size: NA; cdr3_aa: CASSLRQGGGEQFF; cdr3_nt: TGTGCCAGCAGCTTAAGGCAGGGGGGAGGAGAGCAGTTCTTC
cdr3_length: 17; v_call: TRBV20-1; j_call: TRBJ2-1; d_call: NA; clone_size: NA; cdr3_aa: CSARPGTSFALDNEQFF; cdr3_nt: TGCAGTGCTAGACCCGGCACTAGTTTCGCCCTCGACAATGAGCAGTTCTTC
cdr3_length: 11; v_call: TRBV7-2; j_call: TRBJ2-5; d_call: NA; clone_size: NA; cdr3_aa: CASSLSWTQYF; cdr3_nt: TGTGCCAGCAGCTTATCCTGGACCCAGTACTTC
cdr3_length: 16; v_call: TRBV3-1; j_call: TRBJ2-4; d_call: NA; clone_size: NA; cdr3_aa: CASSRGLLLAKNIQYF; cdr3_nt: TGTGCCAGCAGCCGGGGGCTTCTTCTAGCCAAAAACATTCAGTACTTC
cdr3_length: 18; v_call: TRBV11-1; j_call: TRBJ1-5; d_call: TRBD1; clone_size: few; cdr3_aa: CASSRTGAASYSNQPQHF; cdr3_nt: TGTGCCAGCAGCCGGACAGGGGCCGCCTCTTATAGCAATCAGCCCCAGCATTTT
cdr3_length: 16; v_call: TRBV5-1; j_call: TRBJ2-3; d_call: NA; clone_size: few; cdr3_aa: CASSLEGGTSTDTQYF; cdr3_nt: TGCGCCAGCAGCTTGGAAGGGGGGACTAGCACAGATACGCAGTATTTT
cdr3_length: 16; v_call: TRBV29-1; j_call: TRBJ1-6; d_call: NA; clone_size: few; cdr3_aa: CSVDKGWSSYNSPLHF; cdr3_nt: TGCAGCGTTGATAAGGGCTGGAGCTCCTATAATTCACCCCTCCACTTT
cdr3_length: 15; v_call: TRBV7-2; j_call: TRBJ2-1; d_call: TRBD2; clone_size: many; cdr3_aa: CASSRGTSGYNEQFF; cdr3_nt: TGTGCCAGCAGCCGAGGGACTAGCGGTTACAATGAGCAGTTCTTC
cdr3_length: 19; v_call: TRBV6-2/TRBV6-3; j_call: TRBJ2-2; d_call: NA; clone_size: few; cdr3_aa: CASRIGLTFTRVQAGELFF; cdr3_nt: TGTGCCAGCAGGATCGGCCTTACGTTCACCCGGGTGCAAGCCGGGGAGCTGTTTTTT
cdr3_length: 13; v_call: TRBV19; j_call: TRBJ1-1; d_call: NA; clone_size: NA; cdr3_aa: CASSIDSGSEAFF; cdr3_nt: TGTGCCAGTAGTATAGATTCGGGGTCTGAAGCTTTCTTT
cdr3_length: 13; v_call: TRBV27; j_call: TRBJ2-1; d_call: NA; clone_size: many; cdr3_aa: CASSLRRVGEQFF; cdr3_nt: TGTGCCAGCAGTTTAAGACGGGTCGGTGAGCAGTTCTTC
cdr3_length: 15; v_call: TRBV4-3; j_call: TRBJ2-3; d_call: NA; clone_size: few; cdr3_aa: CASRQEPGEWDTQYF; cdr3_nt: TGCGCCAGCAGACAAGAACCGGGAGAGTGGGATACGCAGTATTTT
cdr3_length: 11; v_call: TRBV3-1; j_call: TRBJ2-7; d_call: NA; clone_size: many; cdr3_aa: CASSQWTAFDF; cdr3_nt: TGTGCCAGCAGCCAATGGACAGCTTTCGACTTC
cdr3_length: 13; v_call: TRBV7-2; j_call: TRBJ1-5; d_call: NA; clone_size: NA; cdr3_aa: CASSTVGNQPQHF; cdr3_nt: TGTGCCAGCTCTACAGTGGGCAATCAGCCCCAGCATTTT
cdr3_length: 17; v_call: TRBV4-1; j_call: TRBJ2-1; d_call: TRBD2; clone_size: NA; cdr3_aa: CASSLYLLAGASNEQFF; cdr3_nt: TGCGCCAGCAGCCTGTACCTTCTAGCGGGGGCGTCCAATGAGCAGTTCTTC
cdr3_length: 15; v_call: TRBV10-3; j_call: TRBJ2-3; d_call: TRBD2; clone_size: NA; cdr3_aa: CAITPGEGSTDTQYF; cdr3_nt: TGTGCCATCACCCCTGGGGAGGGGAGCACAGATACGCAGTATTTT
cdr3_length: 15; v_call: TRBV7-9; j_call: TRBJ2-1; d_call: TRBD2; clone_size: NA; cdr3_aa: CASSLVRGGVDEHFF; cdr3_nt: TGTGCCAGCAGCTTAGTTCGGGGGGGTGTGGATGAGCACTTCTTC
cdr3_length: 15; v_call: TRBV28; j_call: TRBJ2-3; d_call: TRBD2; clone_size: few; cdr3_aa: CASSTQRGSTDTQYF; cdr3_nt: TGTGCCAGCAGTACGCAGCGGGGAAGTACAGATACGCAGTATTTT
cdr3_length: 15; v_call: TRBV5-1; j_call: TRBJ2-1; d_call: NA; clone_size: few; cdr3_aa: CASSSDVARYNEQFF; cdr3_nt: TGCGCCAGCAGTTCCGACGTTGCGAGGTACAATGAGCAGTTCTTC
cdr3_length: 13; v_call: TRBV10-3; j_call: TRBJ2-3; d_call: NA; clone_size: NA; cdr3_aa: CAIGSIITDTQYF; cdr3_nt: TGTGCCATCGGTAGTATAATAACAGATACGCAGTATTTT
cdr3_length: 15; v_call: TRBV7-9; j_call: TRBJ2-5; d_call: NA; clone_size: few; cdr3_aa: CATLPLGQGGETQYF; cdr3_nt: TGTGCCACCCTCCCCTTGGGGCAGGGGGGAGAGACCCAGTACTTC
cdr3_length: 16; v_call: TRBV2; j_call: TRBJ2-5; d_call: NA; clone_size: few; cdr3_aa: CASSERGNVIWETQYF; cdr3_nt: TGTGCCAGCAGTGAAAGAGGGAATGTTATATGGGAGACCCAGTACTTC
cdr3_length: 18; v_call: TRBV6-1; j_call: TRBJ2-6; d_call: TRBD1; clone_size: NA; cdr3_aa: CASSRLGQTSSGANVLTF; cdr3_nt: TGTGCCAGCTCGCGGCTGGGACAGACTTCCTCTGGGGCCAACGTCCTGACTTTC
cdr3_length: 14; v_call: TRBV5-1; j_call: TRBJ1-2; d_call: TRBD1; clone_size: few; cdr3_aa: CASSIGQGSYGYTF; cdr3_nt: TGCGCCAGCAGCATCGGACAGGGCAGCTATGGCTACACCTTC
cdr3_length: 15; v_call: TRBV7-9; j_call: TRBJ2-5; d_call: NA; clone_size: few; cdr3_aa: CASSYVGVGSETQYF; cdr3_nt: TGTGCCAGCAGCTATGTGGGAGTAGGGTCAGAGACCCAGTACTTC
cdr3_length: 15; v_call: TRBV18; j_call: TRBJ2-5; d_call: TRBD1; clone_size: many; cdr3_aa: CASSPPGQQKETQYF; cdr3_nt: TGTGCCAGCTCACCTCCGGGACAGCAAAAAGAGACCCAGTACTTC